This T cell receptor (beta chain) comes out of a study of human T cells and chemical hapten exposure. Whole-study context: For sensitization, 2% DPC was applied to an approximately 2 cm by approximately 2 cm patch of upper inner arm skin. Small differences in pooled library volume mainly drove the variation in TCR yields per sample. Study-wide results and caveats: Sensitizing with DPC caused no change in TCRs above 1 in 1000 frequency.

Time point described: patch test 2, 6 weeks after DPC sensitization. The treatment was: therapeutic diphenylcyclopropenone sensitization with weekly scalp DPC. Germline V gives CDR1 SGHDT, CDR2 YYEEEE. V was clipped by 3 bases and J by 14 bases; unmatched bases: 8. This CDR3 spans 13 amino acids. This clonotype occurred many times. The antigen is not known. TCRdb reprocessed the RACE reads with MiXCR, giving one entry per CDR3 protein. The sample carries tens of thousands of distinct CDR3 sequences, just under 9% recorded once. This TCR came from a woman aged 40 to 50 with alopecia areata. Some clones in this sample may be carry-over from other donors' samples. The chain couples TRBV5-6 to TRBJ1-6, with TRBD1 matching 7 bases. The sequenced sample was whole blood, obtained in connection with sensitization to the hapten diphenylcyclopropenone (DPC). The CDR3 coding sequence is TGTGCCAGCAGCTCGGGACAGACATTCACCCTCCACTTT. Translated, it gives CASSSGQTFTLHF.